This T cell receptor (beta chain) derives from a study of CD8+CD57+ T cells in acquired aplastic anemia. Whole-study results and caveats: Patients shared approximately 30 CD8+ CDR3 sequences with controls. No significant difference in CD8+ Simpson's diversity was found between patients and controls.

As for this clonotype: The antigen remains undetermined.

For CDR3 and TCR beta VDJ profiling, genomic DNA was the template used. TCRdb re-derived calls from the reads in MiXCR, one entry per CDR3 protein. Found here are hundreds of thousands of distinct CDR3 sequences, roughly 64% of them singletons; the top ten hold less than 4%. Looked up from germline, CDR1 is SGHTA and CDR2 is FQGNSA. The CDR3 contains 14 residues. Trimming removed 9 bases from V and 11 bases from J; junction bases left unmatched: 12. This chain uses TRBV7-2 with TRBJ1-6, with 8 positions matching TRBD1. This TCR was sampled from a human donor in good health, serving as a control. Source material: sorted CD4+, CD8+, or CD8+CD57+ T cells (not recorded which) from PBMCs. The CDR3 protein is CASSTGQGPPPLHF. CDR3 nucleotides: TGTGCCAGTAGTACAGGACAGGGACCCCCACCCCTCCACTTT.